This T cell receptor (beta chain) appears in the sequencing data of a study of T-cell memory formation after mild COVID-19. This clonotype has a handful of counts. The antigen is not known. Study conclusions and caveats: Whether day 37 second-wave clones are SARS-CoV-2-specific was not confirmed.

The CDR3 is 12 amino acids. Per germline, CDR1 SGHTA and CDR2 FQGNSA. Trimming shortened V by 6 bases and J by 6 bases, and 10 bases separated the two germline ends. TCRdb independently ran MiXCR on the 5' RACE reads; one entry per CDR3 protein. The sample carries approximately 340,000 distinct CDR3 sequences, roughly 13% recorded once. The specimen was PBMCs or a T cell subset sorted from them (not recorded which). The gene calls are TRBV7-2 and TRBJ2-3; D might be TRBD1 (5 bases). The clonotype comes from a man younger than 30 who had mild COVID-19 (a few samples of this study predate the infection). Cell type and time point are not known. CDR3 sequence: CASRKQEDTQYF. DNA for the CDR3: TGTGCCAGCAGGAAACAGGAGGATACGCAGTATTTT.